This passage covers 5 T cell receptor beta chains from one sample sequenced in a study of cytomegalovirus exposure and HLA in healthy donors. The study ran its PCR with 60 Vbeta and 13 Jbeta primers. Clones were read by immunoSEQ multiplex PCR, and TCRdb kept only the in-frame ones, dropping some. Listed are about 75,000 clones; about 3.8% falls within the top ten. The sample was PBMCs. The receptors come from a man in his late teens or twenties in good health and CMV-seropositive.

The CDR3 protein is CASSASRDREPYGYTF. The CDR3 region has the DNA TGTGCCAGCAGCGCGTCCCGGGACAGGGAGCCCTATGGCTACACCTTC. The chain combines TRBV9 with TRBJ1-2, with TRBD1 identical over 9 bases. This CDR3 is 16 amino acids long. Trimming took 3 bases from V and 4 from J; bases not matched to a gene: 10. The germline V gene encodes CDR1 SGDLS and CDR2 YYNGEE.

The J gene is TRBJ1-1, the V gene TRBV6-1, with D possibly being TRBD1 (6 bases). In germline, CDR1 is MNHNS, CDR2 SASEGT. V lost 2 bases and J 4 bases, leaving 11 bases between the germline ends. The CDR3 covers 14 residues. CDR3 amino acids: CASSETRGTTEAFF. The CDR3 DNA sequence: TGTGCCAGCAGTGAAACCAGGGGTACCACTGAAGCTTTCTTT.

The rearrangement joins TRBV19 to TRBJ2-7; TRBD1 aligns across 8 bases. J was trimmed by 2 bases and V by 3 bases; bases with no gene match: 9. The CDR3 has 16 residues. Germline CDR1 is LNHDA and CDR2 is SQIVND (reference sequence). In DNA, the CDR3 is TGTGCCAGTAGTATCCGACAGGGGCTATACCCCTACGAGCAGTACTTC. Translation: CASSIRQGLYPYEQYF.

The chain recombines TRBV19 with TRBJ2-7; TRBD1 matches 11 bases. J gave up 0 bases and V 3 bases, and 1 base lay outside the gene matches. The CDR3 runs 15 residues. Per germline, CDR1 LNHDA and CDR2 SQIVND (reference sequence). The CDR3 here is CASSMGTGGSYEQYF. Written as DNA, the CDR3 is TGTGCCAGTAGTATGGGGACAGGGGGCTCCTACGAGCAGTACTTC.

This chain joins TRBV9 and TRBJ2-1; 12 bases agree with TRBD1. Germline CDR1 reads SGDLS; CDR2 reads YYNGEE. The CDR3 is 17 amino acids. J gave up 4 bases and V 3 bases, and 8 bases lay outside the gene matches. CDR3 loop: CASSGNPGQGAYNEQFF. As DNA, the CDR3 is TGTGCCAGCAGCGGAAATCCGGGACAGGGGGCTTACAATGAGCAGTTCTTC.